This T cell receptor beta chain was captured in a study of regulatory T cells in long-lasting Graves disease. Building the TCR beta libraries relied on iRepertoire HTBI primers, and CDR3 regions underwent Arm-PCR. MiXCR, run by TCRdb on the multiplex PCR reads, gives a single entry per CDR3 protein. Of about 540,000 distinct CDR3 sequences in the sample, approximately 13% were seen once. The CDR3 length is 13 residues. Germline V gene data show CDR1 as SQVTM and CDR2 as ANQGSEA. Stated time point: newly diagnosed GD, antithyroid drugs for less than 3 months. There was RNA extracted from PBMCs, and the TCR library was made from it. A further study also used this sample, focusing on T cells in Graves' hyperthyroidism and ophthalmopathy. Per that study: Using the HTBI primer set, a first-round RT-PCR was run on the TCR CDR3.

This clonotype originated in a man aged 25 to 40 with Graves disease. Specimen: peripheral blood mononuclear cells (PBMCs), collected at new diagnosis, from a patient treated with antithyroid drugs. This chain uses TRBV29-1 with TRBJ2-7; 10 bases fit TRBD1. The J call may be faulty, since TRBJ2-5 better matches the DNA end. The CDR3 sequence: CSVVTGGGETQYF. CDR3 sequence (DNA): TGCAGCGTTGTGACAGGGGGCGGGGAGACCCAGTACTTC.